This T cell receptor beta chain came from a study of T cells in Graves' hyperthyroidism and ophthalmopathy. Participants, patients aged 18 to 65, had newly diagnosed hyperthyroidism with a duration under 2 months. Source material for PBMCs was about 10 ml fresh peripheral blood. This clonotype appeared many times. Its antigen is unknown. With 0 bases clipped from V and 0 bases from J, the junction kept 5 bases outside the gene matches. Germline V gene data show CDR1 as DFQATT and CDR2 as SNEGSKA (reference sequence). The CDR3 has 16 amino acids. Study-level points and caveats: Ophthalmopathy could be told apart from stable hyperthyroidism with a 13 V-J model.

It was RNA transcripts that yielded the amplified TCR beta CDR3 regions. HTBI primers were used for first-round RT-PCR of the TCR CDR3. TCRdb passed the multiplex PCR reads through MiXCR, listing each CDR3 protein once. The sample carries about 250,000 distinct CDR3 sequences, about 15% recorded once. The chain recombines TRBV20-1 with TRBJ2-1; 7 bases map to TRBD2. The sequenced material came from blood. This clonotype was obtained from a woman between 45 and 60 years old with Graves' hyperthyroidism that later progressed to Graves' ophthalmopathy. CDR3 DNA sequence: TGCAGTGCTAGAGACGGAGCGGGGAGCTCCTACAATGAGCAGTTCTTC. Translated: CSARDGAGSSYNEQFF.